This T cell receptor (beta chain) was sequenced in a study of beta chain features in type 1 diabetes. V lost 5 bases and J lost 3; bases outside the gene matches: 9. Germline CDR1 reads MGHRA; CDR2 reads YSYEKL. This CDR3 is 17 amino acids long. Sequenced material consisted of expressed TCRB transcripts (all of the isolated RNA was reverse transcribed). This table comes from immunoSEQ multiplex PCR, and its TCRdb copy is limited to in-frame clones, with some not included. The top ten clones hold 6.7% of a sample with about 320,000 clones, 11% to 15% of them seen once. Sequencing was carried out using central memory CD4+ T cells from blood. V usage is TRBV4-1 and J usage is TRBJ2-1; TRBD2 matches at 11 bases. The clonotype was recovered from a man aged 25 to 40 in good health. The CDR3 DNA is TGCGCCAGCAGCAAGACTAGCGGGATAGGTCGCTACAATGAGCAGTTCTTC. Translating gives CASSKTSGIGRYNEQFF.